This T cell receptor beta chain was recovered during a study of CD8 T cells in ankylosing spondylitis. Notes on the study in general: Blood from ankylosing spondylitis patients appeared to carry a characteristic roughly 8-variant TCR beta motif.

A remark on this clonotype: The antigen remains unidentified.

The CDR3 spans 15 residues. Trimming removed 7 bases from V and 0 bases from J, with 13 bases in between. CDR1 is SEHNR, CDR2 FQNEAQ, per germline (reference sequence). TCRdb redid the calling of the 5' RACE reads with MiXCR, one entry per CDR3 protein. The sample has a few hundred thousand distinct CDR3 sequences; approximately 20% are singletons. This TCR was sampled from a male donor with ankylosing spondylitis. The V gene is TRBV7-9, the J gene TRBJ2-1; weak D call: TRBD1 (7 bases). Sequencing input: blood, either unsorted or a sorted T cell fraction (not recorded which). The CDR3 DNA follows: TGTGCCAGCATCTCAGGGGGGAGCTCCTACAATGAGCAGTTCTTC. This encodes CASISGGSSYNEQFF.